The source of this T cell receptor beta chain is a study of T-cell memory formation after mild COVID-19. Remarks on this clonotype: The target antigen is unknown.

TCRdb passed the 5' RACE reads through MiXCR, listing each CDR3 protein once. The sample consists of about 300,000 distinct CDR3 sequences, approximately 19% of them appearing once. Study outcomes and limitations: Several responding clones turned up in pre-infection memory, indicating that cross-reactive memory may have taken part.

Germline-derived CDR1 and CDR2 are SGHNT and YENEEA. The CDR3 extends over 14 amino acids. V lost 1 base to trimming and J lost 7 bases, with 11 bases between them. The rearrangement joins TRBV11-3 to TRBJ2-1; D is possibly TRBD1 or TRBD2 (5 bases each). Source material: PBMCs or a T cell subset sorted from them (not recorded which). The sequence derives from a man aged 18 to 35 who had mild COVID-19 (a few samples of this study predate the infection). Cell type and time point are not known. CDR3 DNA sequence: TGTGCCAGCAGCTTAGGGGACGCCGGGAATGAGCAGTTCTTC. Translation gives CASSLGDAGNEQFF.